The clone carrying this TCR beta chain has a handful of counts. Preparing the TCRbeta library involved the use of unique molecular identifiers. MiXCR, applied by TCRdb to the PCR reads, yields one record per CDR3 protein. The sample has some 140,000 distinct CDR3 sequences, 8% to 10% seen once. This record comes from a study of T-cell reconstitution after alpha-beta-depleted transplantation in children. Germline V gene sequence: CDR1 SGHDT, CDR2 YYEEEE. The length of the CDR3 is 14 residues. Trimming removed 1 base at V and 1 base at J, with 8 bases between. The receptor was derived from a girl under two years old who had a stem cell transplant for combined immunodeficiency, so the T cells may come from the graft donor. The source was PBMCs, mostly from graft donor cells, collected 180 days after TCRalphabeta/CD19-depleted stem cell transplant. This chain connects TRBV5-6 to TRBJ2-5; tentatively, D is TRBD2 (5 bases). The CDR3 DNA is TGTGCCAGCAGCTTGTTGGAGGTCCAAGAGACCCAGTACTTC. Its protein is CASSLLEVQETQYF.